Listed below are T cell receptor beta chains from one sample, sequenced in a study of identical twins. TCRdb called the 5' RACE reads again in MiXCR, with one record for every CDR3 protein. The data hold hundreds of thousands of distinct CDR3 sequences, with 9% to 15% observed a single time. The same data also contributed to another study, on yellow fever vaccine responses in identical twins.

The sequenced sample consisted of PBMCs. Receptors originate from a woman under 30 in good health. Each CDR3 is given with its conserved first and last residue. Each record gives: V gene, clone size, J gene, D gene, CDR3 length, CDR3 DNA, CDR3 protein. A D gene is named only where the DNA matches it firmly. Clone size is given for some rows only: seen once, a few or many times, or a class if the clone is expanded.

>TRBV7-6|few|TRBJ2-2|NA|15
TGTGCCAGCAGCGGGGGTAGCGAGAACACCGGGGAGCTGTTTTTT
CASSGGSENTGELFF
>TRBV19|NA|TRBJ2-5|TRBD1|15
TGTGCCAGTAGTACCGGGACAGCGGAGTCGGAGACCCAGTACTTC
CASSTGTAESETQYF
>TRBV24-1|few|TRBJ2-5|NA|13
TGTGCCACCAGTGACCCGACTCCGGAGACCCAGTACTTC
CATSDPTPETQYF
>TRBV7-6|few|TRBJ2-4|NA|13
TGTGCCAGCAGCCCTTCCTTGGGGAACATTCAGTACTTC
CASSPSLGNIQYF
>TRBV7-2|few|TRBJ1-1|NA|13
TGTGCCAGCAGCCCCCAGACACAAACTGAAGCTTTCTTT
CASSPQTQTEAFF
>TRBV27|few|TRBJ1-3|TRBD1|15
TGTGCCAGCAGTTTAGGGACAGGAGCTGGAAACACCATATATTTT
CASSLGTGAGNTIYF
>TRBV20-1|few|TRBJ2-3|TRBD2|13
TGCAGTGCTAAGCGGGAGGGGACAGATACGCAGTATTTT
CSAKREGTDTQYF
>TRBV28|NA|TRBJ2-1|TRBD2|16
TGTGCCAGCAGCCTTAAGGGGGCGGGAGGGCATGGTGAGCAGTTCTTC
CASSLKGAGGHGEQFF
>TRBV12-3/TRBV12-4|few|TRBJ1-1|NA|16
TGTGCCAGCAGTTTTTTTCATTTCTCGAGGGGTTCTGAAGCTTTCTTT
CASSFFHFSRGSEAFF
>TRBV6-1|few|TRBJ2-6|TRBD1|18
TGTGCCAGCAGAAAGTACGGGACAGGGTTTGCTGGGGCCAACGTCCTGACTTTC
CASRKYGTGFAGANVLTF
>TRBV28|few|TRBJ2-7|NA|13
TGTGCCACTTCCGGGACTCCCGCCTACGAGCAGTACTTC
CATSGTPAYEQYF
>TRBV7-2|few|TRBJ1-2|NA|15
TGTGCCAGCAGCTTTGAGCGAGGGGCTAACTATGGCTACACCTTC
CASSFERGANYGYTF
>TRBV3-1|NA|TRBJ2-3|TRBD2|16
TGTGCCAGCAGCCTTTCGACACTAGCGGGACAACATACGCAGTATTTT
CASSLSTLAGQHTQYF
>TRBV3-1|few|TRBJ1-6|TRBD1|17
TGTGCCAGCAGCCACCGGGACAGGCGGACCTATAATTCACCCCTCCACTTT
CASSHRDRRTYNSPLHF
>TRBV7-8|few|TRBJ2-1|TRBD2|14
TGTGCCAGCGGGGTGATGGGAGGGCCCAATGAGCAGTTCTTC
CASGVMGGPNEQFF
>TRBV24-1|few|TRBJ2-1|TRBD1|16
TGTGCCACCAGTGACCCTCGACAGGGGTTTTACAATGAGCAGTTCTTC
CATSDPRQGFYNEQFF
>TRBV7-8|NA|TRBJ2-6|NA|15
TGTGCCAGCAGAGGACCAAGGGGGGGGGCCAACGTCCTGACTTTC
CASRGPRGGANVLTF